The rows below give T cell receptor beta chains drawn from one sample of a study of spatial heterogeneity in lung cancer. From the 5' RACE reads, TCRdb called clonotypes with MiXCR, one entry per CDR3 protein. The sample has tens of thousands of distinct CDR3 sequences; more than 10% are singletons. This specimen was PBMCs, taken at surgery. Receptor source: a male donor with early-stage non-small cell lung cancer. Each CDR3 is given with its conserved first and last residue. The D gene is left open where the match is weak. For some rows the clone size is stated as once, few or many, or as a class when expanded; others skip it.

TRBJ2-4,.,TRBV19,.,CASSVRDWNIQYF,TGTGCCAGTAGCGTACGGGACTGGAACATTCAGTACTTC
TRBJ2-1,TRBD1,TRBV11-2,few,CASSLEGTGEYNEQFF,TGTGCCAGCAGCTTAGAAGGGACAGGGGAATACAATGAGCAGTTCTTC
TRBJ1-2,TRBD1,TRBV12-3/TRBV12-4,few,CASSLDRDRGLLYYGYTF,TGTGCCAGCAGTTTAGACCGGGACAGGGGGCTCCTCTACTATGGCTACACCTTC
TRBJ2-3,.,TRBV19,.,CASSIPTPMADTQYF,TGTGCCAGTAGTATCCCAACACCCATGGCAGATACGCAGTATTTT
TRBJ1-1,.,TRBV7-2,.,CASSPRRTNTEAFF,TGTGCCAGCAGCCCCCGGAGGACGAACACTGAAGCTTTCTTT
TRBJ1-2,.,TRBV7-2,many,CASSLAQPFYGYTF,TGTGCCAGCAGCTTAGCACAGCCCTTCTATGGCTACACCTTC
TRBJ2-3,.,TRBV4-1,many,CASSQDGARSTDTQYF,TGCGCCAGCAGCCAAGATGGGGCCCGGAGCACAGATACGCAGTATTTT
TRBJ1-6,.,TRBV15,.,CATSPNGYSPLHF,TGTGCCACCAGCCCTAACGGCTATTCACCCCTCCACTTT
TRBJ2-7,TRBD1,TRBV12-3/TRBV12-4,few,CASSLRQGLTYEQYF,TGTGCCAGCAGTTTAAGACAGGGGTTAACCTACGAGCAGTACTTC
TRBJ2-3,TRBD1,TRBV5-5,many,CASEDDPNRGWTDTQYF,TGTGCCAGCGAAGATGACCCCAACAGGGGTTGGACAGATACGCAGTATTTT
TRBJ2-1,TRBD1,TRBV27,.,CASSLSGTGRYNEQFF,TGTGCCAGCAGTTTATCGGGGACAGGACGCTACAATGAGCAGTTCTTC
TRBJ2-1,.,TRBV4-3,.,CASSQGGVYNEQFF,TGCGCCAGCAGCCAAGGAGGAGTCTACAATGAGCAGTTCTTC
TRBJ1-5,TRBD1,TRBV12-3/TRBV12-4,few,CASSLATGGVLNQPQHF,TGTGCCAGCAGTTTAGCAACAGGGGGCGTTTTAAATCAGCCCCAGCATTTT
TRBJ1-4,TRBD1,TRBV20-1,few,CGPSDRATNEKLFF,TGCGGTCCGTCGGACAGGGCCACTAATGAAAAACTGTTTTTT
TRBJ1-1,.,TRBV5-4,many,CAFTGLSPEAFF,TGTGCCTTTACAGGACTCTCCCCTGAAGCTTTCTTT
TRBJ2-6,.,TRBV29-1,many,CSASGASTGANVLTF,TGCAGCGCATCAGGGGCCTCGACTGGGGCCAACGTCCTGACTTTC
TRBJ2-1,.,TRBV7-2,.,CASSPTRDRNEQFF,TGTGCCAGCAGTCCCACCAGGGACCGGAATGAGCAGTTCTTC
TRBJ2-7,TRBD2,TRBV6-1,few,CASRQGPSGRTTYEQYF,TGTGCCAGCAGACAGGGGCCTAGCGGGAGGACAACCTACGAGCAGTACTTC
TRBJ2-5,TRBD2,TRBV10-3,.,CAISEPMTSGKGETQYF,TGTGCCATCAGTGAGCCCATGACTAGCGGGAAAGGCGAGACCCAGTACTTC
TRBJ1-6,.,TRBV5-1,few,CASSLGGDYNSPLHF,TGCGCCAGCAGCTTGGGCGGCGACTATAATTCACCCCTCCACTTT
TRBJ1-3,.,TRBV6-5,few,CASSYSRGPSGNTIYF,TGTGCCAGCAGTTACTCGAGGGGCCCCTCTGGAAACACCATATATTTT
TRBJ2-2,TRBD2,TRBV19,.,CASKPELGAGGPSTGELFF,TGTGCCAGCAAACCAGAATTGGGCGCGGGAGGGCCGAGTACCGGGGAGCTGTTTTTT
TRBJ2-1,TRBD2,TRBV6-5,.,CASSYSAGGSYNEQFF,TGTGCCAGCAGTTACTCGGCGGGGGGGTCCTACAATGAGCAGTTCTTC
TRBJ2-7,TRBD2,TRBV20-1,.,CSARGTRTLYEQYF,TGCAGTGCTAGAGGGACTAGGACTCTCTACGAGCAGTACTTC
TRBJ1-1,.,TRBV5-6,few,CASSLIPVGNTEAFF,TGTGCCAGCAGCTTGATACCCGTGGGGAACACTGAAGCTTTCTTT
TRBJ2-7,.,TRBV7-8,.,CASSELEGTSSYEQYF,TGTGCCAGCAGCGAATTAGAGGGAACCAGTTCCTACGAGCAGTACTTC
TRBJ2-1,TRBD2,TRBV7-2,.,CASSLTGGPYEQFF,TGTGCCAGCAGCTTAACGGGAGGGCCTTATGAGCAGTTCTTC
TRBJ2-3,.,TRBV4-1,few,CASSRGRGEWTRDTDTQYF,TGCGCCAGCAGCCGGGGAAGGGGAGAATGGACCAGGGACACAGATACGCAGTATTTT
TRBJ2-2,TRBD2,TRBV7-6,many,CASSLLGRANTGELFF,TGTGCCAGCAGCTTACTCGGGAGGGCGAACACCGGGGAGCTGTTTTTT
TRBJ2-1,TRBD1,TRBV2,.,CASSATTQDRVRQFF,TGTGCCAGCAGCGCTACGACCCAAGACAGGGTCCGGCAGTTCTTC
TRBJ2-1,TRBD1,TRBV2,many,CASSVHEGAFF,TGTGCCAGCAGCGTCCATGAGGGGGCATTCTTC
TRBJ2-3,.,TRBV10-3,.,CAISDFGDNTDTQYF,TGTGCCATCAGTGATTTTGGGGACAACACAGATACGCAGTATTTT
TRBJ2-1,.,TRBV11-2,.,CASSPGWVNEQFF,TGTGCCAGCAGCCCTGGCTGGGTTAATGAGCAGTTCTTC
TRBJ2-3,.,TRBV28,.,CASSLGDDRDTQYF,TGTGCCAGCAGCCTGGGGGACGATCGAGATACGCAGTATTTT
TRBJ1-5,.,TRBV12-5,few,CASGLDWWGYSNQPQHF,TGTGCTAGTGGTTTGGACTGGTGGGGGTATAGCAATCAGCCCCAGCATTTT
TRBJ2-7,TRBD2,TRBV5-1,few,CASRSGSGDEQYF,TGCGCCAGCCGGAGCGGGAGCGGAGACGAGCAGTACTTC
TRBJ2-5,TRBD2,TRBV10-3,.,CAISAASGGINQETQYF,TGTGCCATCAGTGCGGCTAGCGGGGGTATCAACCAAGAGACCCAGTACTTC
TRBJ1-1,TRBD1,TRBV12-3/TRBV12-4,many,CASSRDRATEAFF,TGTGCCAGCAGCCGAGACAGGGCCACTGAAGCTTTCTTT
TRBJ1-1,TRBD1,TRBV20-1,.,CSASQTGFRTEAFF,TGCAGTGCTAGTCAGACAGGGTTTCGCACTGAAGCTTTCTTT
TRBJ1-5,.,TRBV4-3,few,CASSQDNTEGQPQHF,TGCGCCAGCAGCCAAGATAACACAGAAGGTCAGCCCCAGCATTTT
TRBJ2-1,.,TRBV7-2,.,CASSTRGGSHNEQFF,TGTGCCAGCAGCACCAGGGGAGGGTCCCACAATGAGCAGTTCTTC
TRBJ2-5,.,TRBV3-1,.,CASSQDARGIQETQYF,TGTGCCAGCAGCCAAGATGCCCGCGGGATACAAGAGACCCAGTACTTC
TRBJ1-6,.,TRBV4-2,few,CASSGANNSPLHF,TGTGCCAGCAGCGGGGCTAATAATTCACCCCTCCACTTT
TRBJ2-7,TRBD1,TRBV28,.,CASSSPTLTGVYEQYF,TGTGCCAGCAGTTCCCCTACCCTTACAGGGGTCTACGAGCAGTACTTC
TRBJ1-4,TRBD1,TRBV20-1,.,CSAIPGQGNEKLFF,TGCAGTGCTATTCCGGGACAGGGGAATGAAAAACTGTTTTTT
TRBJ2-2,.,TRBV29-1,.,CSVERVGTVDDTGELFF,TGCAGCGTTGAAAGGGTGGGAACAGTAGACGACACCGGGGAGCTGTTTTTT
TRBJ2-7,TRBD1,TRBV6-6,few,CASSRTGESYEQYF,TGTGCCAGCAGTCGGACAGGGGAGAGCTACGAGCAGTACTTC
TRBJ1-4,.,TRBV5-6,few,CASSLGDPEKLFF,TGTGCCAGCAGCTTAGGGGATCCGGAAAAACTGTTTTTT
TRBJ2-2,.,TRBV5-4,.,CASSGRDNSNTGELFF,TGTGCCAGCAGCGGACGGGACAACTCGAACACCGGGGAGCTGTTTTTT
TRBJ2-3,TRBD2,TRBV5-4,.,CASSLGTSGVLDTQYF,TGTGCCAGCAGCTTAGGAACTAGCGGGGTTCTAGATACGCAGTATTTT
TRBJ2-7,TRBD1,TRBV3-1,.,CASSQPGQDYEQYF,TGTGCCAGCAGCCAGCCGGGACAGGACTACGAGCAGTACTTC
TRBJ1-1,.,TRBV20-1,few,CSARDHWNGPGTEAFF,TGCAGTGCTAGAGATCACTGGAATGGGCCGGGCACTGAAGCTTTCTTT
TRBJ2-5,.,TRBV15,.,CATSRDPGGSLETQYF,TGTGCCACCAGCAGGGATCCAGGGGGGAGTTTGGAGACCCAGTACTTC
TRBJ2-5,.,TRBV6-6,.,CASSPPGYRETQYF,TGTGCCAGCTCCCCGCCAGGGTATCGAGAGACCCAGTACTTC
TRBJ1-6,.,TRBV7-9,many,CASSSSTSNSPLHF,TGTGCCAGCAGCTCATCCACGAGTAATTCACCCCTCCACTTT
TRBJ2-7,TRBD1,TRBV25-1,.,CASSWTGSYEQYF,TGTGCCAGCAGTTGGACAGGGTCCTACGAGCAGTACTTC